A selection of T cell receptor beta chains follows, all from one sample in a study of cytomegalovirus exposure and HLA in healthy donors. Some clones are missing from TCRdb's copy, which holds only in-frame ones; the method was immunoSEQ multiplex PCR. Of about 71,000 clones in the sample, less than 75% were seen once. Sequencing used PBMCs. The receptor source for this set is a man between 35 and 55 years old in good health and CMV-seropositive. CDR3s include the opening cysteine and the closing phenylalanine or tryptophan. D genes are given only for firm matches. The size of a clone is reported for some rows only, either as once, few or many, or as a class for expanded clones.

j_gene | v_gene | abundance | d_gene | CDR3aa | CDR3nt
TRBJ1-1 | TRBV28 | NA | NA | CASSLGGSTEAFF | TGTGCCAGCAGTTTAGGGGGGAGTACTGAAGCTTTCTTT
TRBJ2-7 | TRBV5-6 | few | NA | CASSLNSGYEQYF | TGTGCCAGCAGCCTGAATAGCGGCTACGAGCAGTACTTC
TRBJ1-1 | TRBV5-6 | NA | NA | CASSWDLGGTEAFF | TGTGCCAGCAGCTGGGACTTGGGGGGCACTGAAGCTTTCTTT
TRBJ1-4 | TRBV30 | few | NA | CAWTPRRDEKLFF | TGTGCCTGGACACCCCGGAGGGATGAAAAACTGTTTTTT
TRBJ2-6 | TRBV30 | NA | TRBD1 | CAWNPRGQGEPGANVLTF | TGTGCCTGGAACCCGCGCGGACAGGGTGAGCCTGGGGCCAACGTCCTGACTTTC
TRBJ1-1 | TRBV6-5 | NA | NA | CASSYRGMNTEAFF | TGTGCCAGCAGTTACAGGGGCATGAACACTGAAGCTTTCTTT
TRBJ1-2 | TRBV5-1 | few | TRBD1 | CASSQGAGYGYTF | TGCGCCAGCTCACAGGGGGCGGGCTATGGCTACACCTTC
TRBJ2-1 | TRBV5-6 | NA | NA | CASSLYVEDEQFF | TGTGCCAGCAGCTTGTACGTAGAAGATGAGCAGTTCTTC
TRBJ1-5 | TRBV5-5 | NA | TRBD1 | CASSYHDRGNQPQHF | TGTGCCAGCAGCTACCACGACAGGGGCAATCAGCCCCAGCATTTT
TRBJ1-1 | TRBV9 | NA | NA | CASSVHRSTNTEAFF | TGTGCCAGCAGCGTCCACAGGAGTACGAACACTGAAGCTTTCTTT
TRBJ2-3 | TRBV2 | NA | TRBD1 | CASRTGTDTQYF | TGTGCCAGCAGGACAGGGACAGATACGCAGTATTTT
TRBJ2-7 | TRBV5-6 | NA | TRBD1 | CASSSIGVTGTYEQYF | TGTGCCAGCAGCTCCATAGGCGTGACAGGGACCTACGAGCAGTACTTC
TRBJ1-5 | TRBV18 | NA | NA | CASSPGMEGNQPQHF | TGTGCCAGCTCACCGGGCATGGAGGGCAATCAGCCCCAGCATTTT
TRBJ1-6 | TRBV11-2 | once | TRBD1 | CASSLGQGRAPLHF | TGTGCCAGCAGCTTAGGACAGGGGAGGGCACCCCTCCACTTT
TRBJ2-7 | TRBV7-2 | NA | TRBD1 | CASSLDRDSSYEQYF | TGTGCCAGCAGCTTAGACCGGGACAGCTCCTACGAGCAGTACTTC
TRBJ2-1 | TRBV19 | NA | TRBD1 | CASSPQGARSNEQFF | TGTGCCAGTAGTCCCCAGGGGGCGCGATCGAATGAGCAGTTCTTC
TRBJ1-5 | TRBV29-1 | few | NA | CSTGDSNQPQHF | TGCAGCACCGGGGATAGCAATCAGCCCCAGCATTTT
TRBJ1-1 | TRBV7-9 | NA | TRBD1 | CASSLDGQGGFWVGEAFF | TGTGCCAGCAGCTTAGACGGACAGGGGGGATTTTGGGTTGGTGAAGCTTTCTTT
TRBJ2-1 | TRBV5-8 | few | NA | CASSTNLAGGWSYNEQFF | TGTGCCAGCAGCACGAACCTTGCGGGCGGTTGGTCCTACAATGAGCAGTTCTTC
TRBJ2-1 | TRBV4-3 | few | TRBD2 | CASSQMGLAAYNEQFF | TGCGCCAGCAGCCAGATGGGACTAGCCGCCTACAATGAGCAGTTCTTC
TRBJ1-5 | TRBV19 | NA | NA | CASSRGGDQPQHF | TGTGCCAGTAGCCGAGGGGGTGATCAGCCCCAGCATTTT
TRBJ1-2 | TRBV5-1 | NA | TRBD1 | CASSIDRGLLRGYTF | TGCGCCAGCAGCATAGACAGGGGGCTTCTTCGAGGCTACACCTTC
TRBJ2-1 | TRBV5-1 | NA | TRBD1 | CASSGGTGGYNEQFF | TGCGCCAGCAGCGGAGGGACAGGGGGCTACAATGAGCAGTTCTTC
TRBJ2-2 | TRBV5-1 | once | NA | CASRAEAGGELFF | TGCGCCAGCAGGGCAGAAGCAGGCGGGGAGCTGTTTTTT
TRBJ1-1 | TRBV5-4 | NA | NA | CASSLGSMANTEAFF | TGTGCCAGCAGCTTGGGATCGATGGCGAACACTGAAGCTTTCTTT
TRBJ1-1 | TRBV19 | NA | NA | CASSMFAGRITEAFF | TGTGCCAGTAGTATGTTCGCAGGGAGGATCACTGAAGCTTTCTTT
TRBJ1-5 | TRBV9 | NA | TRBD1 | CASSAQGVSNQPQHF | TGTGCCAGCAGCGCTCAGGGGGTGAGCAATCAGCCCCAGCATTTT
TRBJ1-4 | TRBV20-1 | NA | NA | CSAQMNEKLFF | TGCAGTGCTCAGATGAATGAAAAACTGTTTTTT
TRBJ2-3 | TRBV9 | NA | NA | CASSVRGSFTDTQYF | TGTGCCAGCAGCGTACGGGGATCGTTCACAGATACGCAGTATTTT
TRBJ2-1 | TRBV7-8 | few | TRBD2 | CASSPNSGRGGEQFF | TGTGCCAGCAGCCCCAATAGCGGGAGAGGAGGTGAGCAGTTCTTC
TRBJ1-4 | TRBV27 | NA | NA | CASRPSRGMPNEKLFF | TGTGCCAGCAGACCAAGTAGGGGGATGCCGAATGAAAAACTGTTTTTT
TRBJ2-7 | TRBV30 | NA | TRBD1 | CAWGGTGGWDEQYF | TGTGCCTGGGGTGGGACAGGGGGCTGGGACGAGCAGTACTTC
TRBJ1-4 | TRBV2 | NA | NA | CASSEIGRTTNEKLFF | TGTGCCAGCAGTGAGATAGGACGGACTACTAATGAAAAACTGTTTTTT
TRBJ2-7 | TRBV19 | NA | TRBD1 | CASRPTGQVLYEQYF | TGTGCCAGTAGGCCCACGGGACAGGTCCTCTACGAGCAGTACTTC
TRBJ1-5 | TRBV28 | NA | TRBD1 | CASKVGDRGNQPQHF | TGTGCCAGCAAGGTCGGGGACAGGGGCAATCAGCCCCAGCATTTT
TRBJ2-3 | TRBV7-9 | once | NA | CASSPPGTLSTDTQYF | TGTGCCAGCAGCCCTCCTGGGACACTCAGCACAGATACGCAGTATTTT
TRBJ2-3 | TRBV6-1 | few | NA | CASSEFVSTDTQYF | TGTGCCAGCAGTGAATTCGTTTCGACAGATACGCAGTATTTT
TRBJ2-7 | TRBV19 | NA | TRBD2 | CASSWSGGVYEQYF | TGTGCCAGTAGTTGGAGCGGGGGCGTCTACGAGCAGTACTTC
TRBJ2-6 | TRBV9 | few | NA | CASSVPRAGANVLTF | TGTGCCAGCAGCGTTCCGAGGGCTGGGGCCAACGTCCTGACTTTC
TRBJ2-3 | TRBV5-1 | NA | TRBD1 | CASSLTGGRTDTQYF | TGCGCCAGCAGCTTGACAGGGGGACGCACAGATACGCAGTATTTT
TRBJ2-5 | TRBV9 | NA | NA | CASSVDHRGETQYF | TGTGCCAGCAGCGTGGATCATAGGGGAGAGACCCAGTACTTC
TRBJ1-1 | TRBV25-1 | NA | TRBD1 | CASSEWGGTGGTEAFF | TGTGCCAGCAGTGAATGGGGGGGGACAGGGGGCACTGAAGCTTTCTTT
TRBJ1-2 | TRBV10-3 | NA | NA | CATSPSESGVGGYTF | TGTGCCACCTCCCCGTCAGAGAGTGGCGTGGGCGGCTACACCTTC
TRBJ2-2 | TRBV6-4 | NA | NA | CASSDGQLTGELFF | TGTGCCAGCAGTGACGGACAGCTCACCGGGGAGCTGTTTTTT